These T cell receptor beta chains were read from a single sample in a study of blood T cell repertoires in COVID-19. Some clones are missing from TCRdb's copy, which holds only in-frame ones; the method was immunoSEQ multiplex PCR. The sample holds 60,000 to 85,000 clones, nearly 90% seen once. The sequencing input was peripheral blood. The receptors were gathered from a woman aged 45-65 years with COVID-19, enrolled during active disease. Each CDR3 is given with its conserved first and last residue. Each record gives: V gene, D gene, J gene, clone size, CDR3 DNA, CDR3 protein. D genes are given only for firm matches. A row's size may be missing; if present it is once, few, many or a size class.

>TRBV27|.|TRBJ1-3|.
TGTGCCAGCAGTTCCACTGGCTGGGCGACTGGAAACACCATATATTTT
CASSSTGWATGNTIYF
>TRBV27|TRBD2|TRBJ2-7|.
TGTGCCAGCCCGGGGCGGGAGGCTAGCGGATCCTACGAGCAGTACTTC
CASPGREASGSYEQYF
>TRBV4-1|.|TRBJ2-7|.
TGCGCCAGCAGCCAAGTTGACTATCTACCTCAGTACTTC
CASSQVDYLPQYF
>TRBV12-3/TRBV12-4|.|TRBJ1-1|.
TGTGCCAGCAGTTTTGGGCAGGAAGCTTTCTTT
CASSFGQEAFF
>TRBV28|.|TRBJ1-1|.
TGTGCCAGCACCGCGGGAGGGGCGCGAGGGACTGAAGCTTTCTTT
CASTAGGARGTEAFF
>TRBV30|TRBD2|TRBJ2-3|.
TGTGCCTGGAGGGTCGCGGGAGCGGTAGATACGCAGTATTTT
CAWRVAGAVDTQYF
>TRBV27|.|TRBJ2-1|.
TGTGCCAGCAGTTTAATCCCCCTAGGTGGCAATGAGCAGTTCTTC
CASSLIPLGGNEQFF
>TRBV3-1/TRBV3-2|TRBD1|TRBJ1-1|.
TGTGCCAGCGGCTACAGGGGCACTGAAGCTTTCTTT
CASGYRGTEAFF
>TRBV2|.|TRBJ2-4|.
TGTGCCAGCAGTGAGACCGGGGTTGGCAAAAACATTCAGTACTTC
CASSETGVGKNIQYF
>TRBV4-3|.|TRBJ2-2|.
TGCGCCAGCAGCCAAGCTACCGGGGAGCTGTTTTTT
CASSQATGELFF
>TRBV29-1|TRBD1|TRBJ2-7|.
TGCAGCGTTAAGACCGGGACAGAGTACGAGCAGTACTTC
CSVKTGTEYEQYF
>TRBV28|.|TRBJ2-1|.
TGTGCCAGCAGTCTAAGACTAGAAATAAGTGAGCAGTTCTTC
CASSLRLEISEQFF
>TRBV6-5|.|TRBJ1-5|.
TGTGCCAGCAGCCCCAGGGTTCGTCAGCCCCAGCATTTT
CASSPRVRQPQHF
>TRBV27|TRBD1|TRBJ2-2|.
TGTGCCAGCAGTTTTGGAATTCTAGGACAGGGGGCATCCGGGGAGCTGTTTTTT
CASSFGILGQGASGELFF
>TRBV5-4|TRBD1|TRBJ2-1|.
TGTGCCAGCAGCTTGAGTGCAGGGGGCCCCTACAATGAGCAGTTCTTC
CASSLSAGGPYNEQFF
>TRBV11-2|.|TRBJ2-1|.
TGTGCCAGCAGCCCCTATGTCGACAGAACTTACAATGAGCAGTTCTTC
CASSPYVDRTYNEQFF
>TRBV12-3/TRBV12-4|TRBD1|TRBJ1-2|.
TGTGCCAGCAGCTACTCACAGGGGCCTGGCTACACCTTC
CASSYSQGPGYTF
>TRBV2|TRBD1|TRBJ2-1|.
TGTGCCAGCAGCCTAGGGACAGGGGGCTCCTACAATGAGCAGTTCTTC
CASSLGTGGSYNEQFF
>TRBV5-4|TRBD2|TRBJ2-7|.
TGTGCCAGCAGCCCGGGACTACCCTACGAGCAGTACTTC
CASSPGLPYEQYF
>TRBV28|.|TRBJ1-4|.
TGTGCCAGCAGATCAGTTACCTTAAATGAAAAACTGTTTTTT
CASRSVTLNEKLFF
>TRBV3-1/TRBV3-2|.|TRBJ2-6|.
TGTGCCAGCAGCCCTAGCCGGGGCTCTGGGGCCAACGTCCTGACTTTC
CASSPSRGSGANVLTF
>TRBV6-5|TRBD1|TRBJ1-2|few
TGTGCCAGCAGTTACTCCGCAGGGGGCCATGGCTACACCTTC
CASSYSAGGHGYTF
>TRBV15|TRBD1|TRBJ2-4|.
TGTGCCACCAGCAGGTCCGGGACAGGGGGCTTTGTTTTGGGAAACATTCAGTACTTC
CATSRSGTGGFVLGNIQYF
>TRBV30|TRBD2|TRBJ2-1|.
TGTGCCTGGAAGGGATTAGCTAGGGCGGGAGGGAAGGGCAATGAGCAGTTCTTC
CAWKGLARAGGKGNEQFF
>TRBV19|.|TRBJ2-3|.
TGTGCCAGTAGTCCAACGTGGCGGGCCACAGATACGCAGTATTTT
CASSPTWRATDTQYF
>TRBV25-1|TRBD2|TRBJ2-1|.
TGTGCCAGCTCCACTAGCGGAGCTAACAATGAGCAGTTCTTC
CASSTSGANNEQFF
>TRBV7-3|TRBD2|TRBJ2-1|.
TGTGCCAGCAGCCTACTAGCGGGAGGCCCCAATGAGCAGTTCTTC
CASSLLAGGPNEQFF
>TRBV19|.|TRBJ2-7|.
TGTGCCAGTAGTAGCCCGCTCAGGGCCCCCTACGAGCAGTACTTC
CASSSPLRAPYEQYF
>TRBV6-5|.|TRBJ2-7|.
TGTGCCAGCAGCCCCGACTGGAACTCCTACGAGCAGTACTTC
CASSPDWNSYEQYF
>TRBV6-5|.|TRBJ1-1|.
TGTGCCACCGCGGGCCTCGGGGGGGGCACTGAAGCTTTCTTT
CATAGLGGGTEAFF
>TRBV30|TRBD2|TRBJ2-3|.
TGTGCCTGGAGTTTCTCGGGGGGGGGCACAGATACGCAGTATTTT
CAWSFSGGGTDTQYF
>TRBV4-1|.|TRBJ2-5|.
TGCGCCAGCAGCCAATCTAGCCCACTTGGGGGGGCGGAGACCCAGTACTTC
CASSQSSPLGGAETQYF
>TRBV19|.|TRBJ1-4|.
TGTGCCAGTAGTGCTACGTCGTCTAATGAAAAACTGTTTTTT
CASSATSSNEKLFF
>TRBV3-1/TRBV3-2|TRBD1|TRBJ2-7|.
TGTGCCAGCAGCCAGGGGACAGGGAGCTACGAGCAGTACTTC
CASSQGTGSYEQYF
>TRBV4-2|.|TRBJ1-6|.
TGTGCCAGCAGCCAAGGGGTAGGGAGTGGCTCCTATAATTCACCCCTCCACTTT
CASSQGVGSGSYNSPLHF
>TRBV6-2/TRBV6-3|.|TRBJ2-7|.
TGTGCCAGCAGTAAGGGAGGTTTCACCTACGAGCAGTACTTC
CASSKGGFTYEQYF
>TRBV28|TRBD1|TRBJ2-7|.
TGTGCCAGCAGTTTGACAGGGGAGTGGGGCGAGCAGTACTTC
CASSLTGEWGEQYF
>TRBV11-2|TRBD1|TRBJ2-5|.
TGTGCCAGCAGCTTAGGACAGGGGTACGCAGAGACCCAGTACTTC
CASSLGQGYAETQYF
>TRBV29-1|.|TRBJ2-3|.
TGCAGCGTACCCCTGGGGCGGCCGACGCAGTATTTT
CSVPLGRPTQYF
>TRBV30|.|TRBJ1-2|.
TGTGCCTGGAGTCGACGGGGTCGCTACACCTTC
CAWSRRGRYTF